Listed below are T cell receptor beta chains from one sample, sequenced in a study of beta chain features in type 1 diabetes. This table comes from immunoSEQ multiplex PCR, and its TCRdb copy is limited to in-frame clones, with some not included. The repertoire consists of under 400,000 clones, with around 13% occurring once and the leading ten covering roughly 6.7%. Source material: central memory CD4+ T cells from blood. The receptors originated from a man younger than 40 in good health. The CDR3 runs from the conserved cysteine through the conserved F or W. D genes are given only for firm matches. Clone size appears in some rows only: once, few, many, or a class for an expanded clone.

d_gene | abundance | j_gene | v_gene | CDR3aa | CDR3nt
TRBD1 | . | TRBJ2-1 | TRBV7-2 | CASSSRTGPNEQFF | TGTGCCAGCAGCAGTCGGACAGGGCCCAATGAGCAGTTCTTC
. | . | TRBJ1-4 | TRBV5-1 | CASSLVSRADEKLFF | TGCGCCAGCAGCTTGGTTTCCAGGGCGGACGAAAAACTGTTTTTT
. | few | TRBJ2-5 | TRBV20-1 | CSAEIQETQYF | TGCAGTGCCGAAATCCAAGAGACCCAGTACTTC
. | few | TRBJ1-1 | TRBV7-9 | CASSLGRGGAFF | TGTGCCAGCAGCTTAGGACGGGGGGGAGCTTTCTTT
. | many | TRBJ2-1 | TRBV14 | CASSQVWNRAKGYNEQFF | TGTGCCAGCAGCCAAGTGTGGAACAGAGCGAAAGGCTACAATGAGCAGTTCTTC
. | . | TRBJ2-5 | TRBV6-5 | CASSYSQTQYF | TGTGCCAGCAGTTACTCTCAGACCCAGTACTTC
. | . | TRBJ1-5 | TRBV6-5 | CASSLRGERNQPQHF | TGTGCCAGCAGCTTAAGGGGAGAGCGCAATCAGCCCCAGCATTTT
TRBD1 | few | TRBJ2-2 | TRBV11-2 | CASSFEGARNTGELFF | TGTGCCAGCAGCTTTGAGGGGGCGCGGAACACCGGGGAGCTGTTTTTT
. | . | TRBJ1-2 | TRBV18 | CASSNADPNYGYTF | TGTGCCAGCTCAAACGCAGATCCTAACTATGGCTACACCTTC
TRBD1 | few | TRBJ2-7 | TRBV6-5 | CASSRTGSSYEQYF | TGTGCCAGCAGCAGGACAGGGAGCTCCTACGAGCAGTACTTC
. | . | TRBJ2-1 | TRBV6-1 | CASSSYDEQFF | TGTGCCAGCAGTAGTTACGATGAGCAGTTCTTC
TRBD2 | many | TRBJ2-1 | TRBV14 | CASSPSGRYNEQFF | TGTGCCAGCAGCCCTAGCGGGAGGTACAATGAGCAGTTCTTC
. | few | TRBJ2-7 | TRBV11-2 | CASSLVGISSDEQYF | TGTGCCAGCAGCTTAGTGGGGATATCTTCGGACGAGCAGTACTTC
. | . | TRBJ2-1 | TRBV11-2 | CASSLNAGQNNEQFF | TGTGCCAGCAGCCTCAATGCGGGACAGAACAATGAGCAGTTCTTC
. | . | TRBJ2-3 | TRBV25-1 | CASIGIARGTDTQYF | TGTGCCAGCATCGGAATAGCCCGGGGCACAGATACGCAGTATTTT
. | . | TRBJ2-1 | TRBV4-2 | CASSQDPRVSYNEQFF | TGTGCCAGCAGCCAAGACCCCAGGGTCTCCTACAATGAGCAGTTCTTC
. | few | TRBJ2-7 | TRBV7-8 | CATDAYEQYF | TGTGCCACCGACGCCTACGAGCAGTACTTC
. | few | TRBJ1-1 | TRBV7-8 | CASSRKGNTEAFF | TGTGCCAGCAGCCGTAAAGGGAACACTGAAGCTTTCTTT
. | many | TRBJ2-3 | TRBV4-1 | CASSHPRTDTQYF | TGCGCCAGCAGCCACCCCCGTACAGATACGCAGTATTTT
TRBD2 | . | TRBJ2-5 | TRBV7-2 | CASSPPGGGLQETQYF | TGTGCCAGCAGTCCTCCCGGGGGGGGACTTCAGGAGACCCAGTACTTC
. | few | TRBJ1-1 | TRBV28 | CASSLGGGGGNAEAFF | TGTGCCAGCAGTCTAGGTGGGGGGGGCGGAAATGCTGAAGCTTTCTTT
. | . | TRBJ1-3 | TRBV7-2 | CASSHDTSGNTIYF | TGTGCCAGCAGCCACGACACTTCTGGAAACACCATATATTTT
. | . | TRBJ2-3 | TRBV7-2 | CASSLSPQRSTDTQYF | TGTGCCAGCAGCTTAAGCCCCCAGCGGAGCACAGATACGCAGTATTTT
. | . | TRBJ2-5 | TRBV6-4 | CASSDSRRGAETQYF | TGTGCCAGCAGTGACTCGAGACGGGGGGCAGAGACCCAGTACTTC
TRBD2 | . | TRBJ2-5 | TRBV19 | CASSIIPRGGQETQYF | TGTGCCAGTAGTATTATTCCGCGGGGGGGCCAAGAGACCCAGTACTTC
TRBD1 | many | TRBJ1-5 | TRBV4-3 | CASSQDLSGGGQPQHF | TGCGCCAGCAGCCAAGACCTTTCAGGGGGCGGACAGCCCCAGCATTTT
. | few | TRBJ2-5 | TRBV6-1 | CASSSREETQYF | TGTGCCAGCAGTTCCAGGGAAGAGACCCAGTACTTC
. | few | TRBJ2-1 | TRBV11-2 | CASSLGQRGTEQFF | TGTGCCAGCAGCTTAGGCCAACGGGGGACTGAGCAGTTCTTC
. | . | TRBJ1-1 | TRBV10-3 | CAIRGDPSGTEAFF | TGTGCCATCAGAGGGGACCCCTCAGGCACTGAAGCTTTCTTT
. | many | TRBJ1-1 | TRBV2 | CASGTGMNTEAFF | TGTGCCAGCGGCACAGGCATGAACACTGAAGCTTTCTTT
. | few | TRBJ2-7 | TRBV27 | CASSFLGGGGEQYF | TGTGCCAGCAGCTTTCTGGGGGGCGGGGGCGAGCAGTACTTC
. | . | TRBJ1-1 | TRBV6-5 | CASSAGEGEAFF | TGTGCCAGCAGCGCCGGGGAAGGCGAAGCTTTCTTT
TRBD1 | . | TRBJ1-1 | TRBV15 | CATSRGQGSAWGAFF | TGTGCCACCAGCAGGGGACAGGGCAGCGCTTGGGGAGCTTTCTTT
. | . | TRBJ2-2 | TRBV6-1 | CASTGSRGELFF | TGTGCCAGTACGGGGTCAAGGGGGGAGCTGTTTTTT
. | few | TRBJ2-3 | TRBV2 | CASRQGLQTDTQYF | TGTGCCAGCAGACAGGGTCTCCAAACAGATACGCAGTATTTT
TRBD2 | few | TRBJ2-3 | TRBV9 | CASSSSGTSVDTQYF | TGTGCCAGCAGCAGCTCCGGGACTAGCGTAGATACGCAGTATTTT
. | . | TRBJ1-3 | TRBV20-1 | CSARGVNTIYF | TGCAGTGCTAGAGGGGTCAACACCATATATTTT
. | few | TRBJ2-5 | TRBV7-9 | CASSPPSRTQYF | TGTGCCAGCAGCCCCCCGAGTCGGACCCAGTACTTC
TRBD2 | many | TRBJ2-2 | TRBV7-9 | CASKIREGDTGELFF | TGTGCCAGCAAAATCCGGGAGGGGGACACCGGGGAGCTGTTTTTT
TRBD1 | . | TRBJ2-7 | TRBV6-5 | CASSYHGTGGEQYF | TGTGCCAGCAGTTACCACGGGACAGGAGGAGAGCAGTACTTC
. | few | TRBJ2-5 | TRBV28 | CASSSPGRKGETQYF | TGTGCCAGCAGCAGCCCTGGGAGAAAGGGAGAGACCCAGTACTTC
. | . | TRBJ1-4 | TRBV5-1 | CASSPILGANEKLFF | TGCGCCAGCAGCCCCATTCTAGGGGCTAATGAAAAACTGTTTTTT
TRBD1 | few | TRBJ1-3 | TRBV4-3 | CASSQATGDGNTIYF | TGCGCCAGCAGCCAAGCTACAGGGGATGGAAACACCATATATTTT
. | . | TRBJ1-5 | TRBV30 | CAWSVQGVGDQPQHF | TGTGCCTGGAGTGTACAAGGGGTGGGGGATCAGCCCCAGCATTTT
. | . | TRBJ2-2 | TRBV11-3 | CASRPTGIGELFF | TGTGCCAGCAGGCCCACAGGGATCGGGGAGCTGTTTTTT
. | . | TRBJ1-1 | TRBV5-1 | CASSLSESEAFF | TGCGCCAGCAGCTTGTCGGAATCTGAAGCTTTCTTT
. | . | TRBJ2-3 | TRBV9 | CASSGASHTDTQYF | TGTGCCAGCAGCGGAGCGAGCCACACAGATACGCAGTATTTT
TRBD1 | . | TRBJ1-6 | TRBV4-3 | CASRDSQGAVDSPLHF | TGCGCCAGCAGGGATTCCCAGGGGGCCGTTGATTCACCCCTCCACTTT
. | . | TRBJ2-5 | TRBV12-5 | CASGLVTGLEETQYF | TGTGCTAGTGGTTTAGTTACAGGGTTGGAAGAGACCCAGTACTTC
. | . | TRBJ2-7 | TRBV14 | CASSQDGRGWDQSSYEQYF | TGTGCCAGCAGCCAAGATGGGCGGGGATGGGACCAAAGCTCCTACGAGCAGTACTTC
TRBD2 | . | TRBJ2-1 | TRBV5-4 | CASRIWSGSGGAEFF | TGTGCCAGCAGAATTTGGTCGGGGAGCGGGGGGGCCGAGTTCTTC